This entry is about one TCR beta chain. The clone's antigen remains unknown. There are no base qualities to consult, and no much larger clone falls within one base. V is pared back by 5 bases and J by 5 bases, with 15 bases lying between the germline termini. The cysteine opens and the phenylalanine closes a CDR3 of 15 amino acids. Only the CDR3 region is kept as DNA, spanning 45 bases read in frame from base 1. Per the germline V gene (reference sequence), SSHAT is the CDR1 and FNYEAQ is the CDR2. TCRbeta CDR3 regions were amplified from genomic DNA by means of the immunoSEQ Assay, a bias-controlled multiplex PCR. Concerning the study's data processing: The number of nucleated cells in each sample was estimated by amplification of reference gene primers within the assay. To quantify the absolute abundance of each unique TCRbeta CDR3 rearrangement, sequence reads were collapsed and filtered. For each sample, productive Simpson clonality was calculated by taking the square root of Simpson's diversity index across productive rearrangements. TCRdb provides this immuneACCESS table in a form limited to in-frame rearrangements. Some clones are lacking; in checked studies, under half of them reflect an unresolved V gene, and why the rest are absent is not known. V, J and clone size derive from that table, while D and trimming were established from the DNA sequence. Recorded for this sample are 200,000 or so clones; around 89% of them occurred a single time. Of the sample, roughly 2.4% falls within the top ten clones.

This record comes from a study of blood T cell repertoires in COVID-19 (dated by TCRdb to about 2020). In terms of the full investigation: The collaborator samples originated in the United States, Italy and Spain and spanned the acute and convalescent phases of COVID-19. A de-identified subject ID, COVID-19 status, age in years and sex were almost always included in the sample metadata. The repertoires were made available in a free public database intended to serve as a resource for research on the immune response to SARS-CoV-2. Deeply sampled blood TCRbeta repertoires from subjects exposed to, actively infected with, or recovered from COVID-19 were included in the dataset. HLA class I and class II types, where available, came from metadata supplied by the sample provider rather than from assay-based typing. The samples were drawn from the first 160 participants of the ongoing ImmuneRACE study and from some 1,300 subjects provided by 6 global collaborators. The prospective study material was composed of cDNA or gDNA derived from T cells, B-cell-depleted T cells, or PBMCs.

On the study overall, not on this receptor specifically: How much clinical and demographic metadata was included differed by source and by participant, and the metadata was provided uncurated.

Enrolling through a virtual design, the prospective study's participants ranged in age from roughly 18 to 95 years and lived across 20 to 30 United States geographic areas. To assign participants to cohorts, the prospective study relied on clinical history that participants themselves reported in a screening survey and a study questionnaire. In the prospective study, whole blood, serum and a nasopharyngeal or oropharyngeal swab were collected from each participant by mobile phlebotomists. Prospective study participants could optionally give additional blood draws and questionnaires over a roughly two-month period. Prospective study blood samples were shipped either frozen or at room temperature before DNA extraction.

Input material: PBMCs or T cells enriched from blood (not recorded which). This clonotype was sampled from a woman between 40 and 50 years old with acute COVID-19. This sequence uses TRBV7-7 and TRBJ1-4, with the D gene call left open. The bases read TGTGCCAGCAGCGCCCGTGGACTAAAAAATGAAAAACTGTTTTTT. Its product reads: CASSARGLKNEKLFF.